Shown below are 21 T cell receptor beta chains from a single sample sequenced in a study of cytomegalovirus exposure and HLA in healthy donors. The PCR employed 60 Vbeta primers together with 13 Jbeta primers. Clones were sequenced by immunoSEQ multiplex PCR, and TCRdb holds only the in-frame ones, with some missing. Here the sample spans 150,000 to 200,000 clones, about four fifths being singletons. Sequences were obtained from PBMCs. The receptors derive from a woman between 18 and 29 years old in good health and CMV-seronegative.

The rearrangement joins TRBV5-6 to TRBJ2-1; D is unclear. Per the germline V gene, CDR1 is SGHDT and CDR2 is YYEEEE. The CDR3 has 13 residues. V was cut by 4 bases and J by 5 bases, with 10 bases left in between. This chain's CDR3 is CASSPATDNEQFF. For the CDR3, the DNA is TGTGCCAGCAGCCCGGCTACAGACAATGAGCAGTTCTTC.

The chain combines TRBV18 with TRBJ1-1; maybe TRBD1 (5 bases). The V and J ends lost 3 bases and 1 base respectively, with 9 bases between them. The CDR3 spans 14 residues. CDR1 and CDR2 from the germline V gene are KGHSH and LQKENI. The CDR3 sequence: CASSPQGPNTEAFF. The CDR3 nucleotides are TGTGCCAGCTCACCTCAGGGCCCGAACACTGAAGCTTTCTTT.

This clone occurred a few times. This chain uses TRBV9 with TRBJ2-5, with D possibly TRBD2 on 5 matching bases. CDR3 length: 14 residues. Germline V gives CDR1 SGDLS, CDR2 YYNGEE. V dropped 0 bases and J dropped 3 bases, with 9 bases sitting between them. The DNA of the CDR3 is TGTGCCAGCAGCGTAGATCCTAGCAAAGAGACCCAGTACTTC. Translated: CASSVDPSKETQYF.

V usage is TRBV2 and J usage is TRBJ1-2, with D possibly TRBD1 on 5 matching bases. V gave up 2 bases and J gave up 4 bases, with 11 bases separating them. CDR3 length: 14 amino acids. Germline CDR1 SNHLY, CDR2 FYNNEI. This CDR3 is CASSERGTIYGYTF. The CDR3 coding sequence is TGTGCCAGCAGTGAACGGGGGACGATCTATGGCTACACCTTC.

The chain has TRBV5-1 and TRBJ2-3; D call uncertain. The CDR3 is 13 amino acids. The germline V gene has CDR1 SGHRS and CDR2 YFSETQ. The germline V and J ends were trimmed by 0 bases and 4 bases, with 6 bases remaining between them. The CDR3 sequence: CASSLAFSDTQYF. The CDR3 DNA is TGCGCCAGCAGCTTGGCCTTCTCAGATACGCAGTATTTT. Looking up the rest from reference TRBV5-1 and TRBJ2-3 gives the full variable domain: KAGVTQTPRYLIKTRGQQVTLSCSPISGHRSVSWYQQTPGQGLQFLFEYFSETQRNKGNFPGRFSGRQFSNSRSEMNVSTLELGDSALYLCASSLAFSDTQYFGPGTRLTVL.

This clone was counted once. The CDR3 DNA follows: TGTGCCAGCAGAGCCTCCTATAATTCACCCCTCCACTTT. This codes for CASRASYNSPLHF. The rearrangement joins TRBV28 to TRBJ1-6; D gene ambiguous. V lost 6 bases and J lost 0, with 3 bases in between. The germline V gene encodes CDR1 MDHEN and CDR2 SYDVKM. The CDR3 contains 13 residues.

The CDR3 coding sequence is TGTGCCAGCAGCTTAGGAGGGGACAGCCCCTACGAGCAGTACTTC. Amino acids: CASSLGGDSPYEQYF. The chain has TRBV7-9 and TRBJ2-7; 7 nucleotides match TRBD1. Trimming took 1 base from V and 2 from J; bases not matched to a gene: 5. The germline V gene encodes CDR1 SEHNR and CDR2 FQNEAQ (reference sequence). This CDR3 region has 15 residues.

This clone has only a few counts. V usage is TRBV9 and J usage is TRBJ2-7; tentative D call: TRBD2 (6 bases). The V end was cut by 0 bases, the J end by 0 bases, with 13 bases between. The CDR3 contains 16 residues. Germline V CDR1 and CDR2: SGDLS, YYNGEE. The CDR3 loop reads CASSVGSSSVSYEQYF. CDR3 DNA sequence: TGTGCCAGCAGCGTAGGGTCCTCTAGCGTCTCCTACGAGCAGTACTTC.

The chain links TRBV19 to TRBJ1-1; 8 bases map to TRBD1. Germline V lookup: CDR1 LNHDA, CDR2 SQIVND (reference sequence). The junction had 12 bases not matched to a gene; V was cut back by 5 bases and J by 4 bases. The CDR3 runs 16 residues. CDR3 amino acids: CASSLQGALRGTEAFF. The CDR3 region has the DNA TGTGCCAGTAGTTTGCAGGGGGCCCTCCGGGGCACTGAAGCTTTCTTT.

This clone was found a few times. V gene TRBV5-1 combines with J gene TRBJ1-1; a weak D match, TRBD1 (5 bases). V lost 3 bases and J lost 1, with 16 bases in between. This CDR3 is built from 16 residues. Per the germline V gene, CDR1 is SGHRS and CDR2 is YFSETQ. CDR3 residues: CASSSTDRLGNTEAFF. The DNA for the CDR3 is TGCGCCAGCAGCTCGACAGACCGACTAGGGAACACTGAAGCTTTCTTT.

The CDR3 reads CASSLGLAIPYEQYV. CDR3 in DNA: TGTGCCAGCAGCCTGGGACTAGCGATACCCTACGAGCAGTACGTC. This chain uses TRBV28 with TRBJ2-7, with TRBD2 matching over 10 bases. The length of the CDR3 is 15 residues. Germline V gene sequence: CDR1 MDHEN, CDR2 SYDVKM. With 6 bases clipped from V and 2 bases from J, the junction kept 7 bases outside the gene matches.

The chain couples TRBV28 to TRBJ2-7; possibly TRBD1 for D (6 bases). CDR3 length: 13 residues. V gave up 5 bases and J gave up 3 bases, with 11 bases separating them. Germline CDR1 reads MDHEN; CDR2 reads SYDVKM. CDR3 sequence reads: CASSPTGYYEQYF. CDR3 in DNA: TGTGCCAGCAGTCCCACAGGGTACTACGAGCAGTACTTC.

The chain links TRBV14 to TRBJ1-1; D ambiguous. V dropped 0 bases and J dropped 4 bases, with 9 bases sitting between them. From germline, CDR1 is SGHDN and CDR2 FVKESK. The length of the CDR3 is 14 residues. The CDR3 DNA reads TGTGCCAGCAGCCAAGAAGGTTGGAGCACTGAAGCTTTCTTT. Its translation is CASSQEGWSTEAFF.

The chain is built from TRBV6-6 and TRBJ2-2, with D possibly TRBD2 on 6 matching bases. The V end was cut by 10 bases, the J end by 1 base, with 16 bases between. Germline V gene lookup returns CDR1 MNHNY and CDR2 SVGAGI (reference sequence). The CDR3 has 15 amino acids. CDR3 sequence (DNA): TGTGCCACCCTCGAGATAGCGGTGAACACCGGGGAGCTGTTTTTT. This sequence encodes CATLEIAVNTGELFF.

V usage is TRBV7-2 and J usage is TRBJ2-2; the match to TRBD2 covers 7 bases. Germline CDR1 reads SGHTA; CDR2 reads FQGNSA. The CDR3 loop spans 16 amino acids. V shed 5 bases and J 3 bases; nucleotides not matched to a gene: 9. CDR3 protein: CASSPGGRGHTGELFF. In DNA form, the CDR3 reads TGTGCCAGCAGCCCCGGGGGGAGGGGACACACCGGGGAGCTGTTTTTT.

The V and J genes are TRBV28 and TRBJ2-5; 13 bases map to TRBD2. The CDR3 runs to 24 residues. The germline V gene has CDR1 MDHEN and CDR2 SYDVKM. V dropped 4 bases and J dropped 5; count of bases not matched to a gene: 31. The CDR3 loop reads CASSYRVWITSGRGPHNDGETQYF. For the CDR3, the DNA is TGTGCCAGCAGTTACAGGGTATGGATTACTAGCGGGAGGGGGCCTCATAACGACGGGGAGACCCAGTACTTC.

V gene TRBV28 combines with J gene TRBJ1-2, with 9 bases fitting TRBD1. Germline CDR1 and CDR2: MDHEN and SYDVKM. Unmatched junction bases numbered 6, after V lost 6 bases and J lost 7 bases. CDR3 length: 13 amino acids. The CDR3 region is CASRKQGAFGYTF. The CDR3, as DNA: TGTGCCAGCAGGAAACAGGGGGCCTTTGGCTACACCTTC.

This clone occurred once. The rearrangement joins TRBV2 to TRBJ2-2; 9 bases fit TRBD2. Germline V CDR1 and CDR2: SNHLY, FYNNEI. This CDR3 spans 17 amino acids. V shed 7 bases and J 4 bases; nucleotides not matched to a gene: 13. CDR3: CASTMSRTSAGTGELFF. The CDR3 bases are TGTGCCAGCACCATGTCCCGGACTAGCGCCGGCACCGGGGAGCTGTTTTTT.

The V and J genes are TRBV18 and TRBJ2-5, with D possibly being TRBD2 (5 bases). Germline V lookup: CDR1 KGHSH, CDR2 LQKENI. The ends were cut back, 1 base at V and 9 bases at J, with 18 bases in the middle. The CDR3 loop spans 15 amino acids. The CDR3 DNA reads TGTGCCAGCTCACCACGGCTAGCCACCGGGTGGGCCCAGTACTTC. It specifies CASSPRLATGWAQYF.

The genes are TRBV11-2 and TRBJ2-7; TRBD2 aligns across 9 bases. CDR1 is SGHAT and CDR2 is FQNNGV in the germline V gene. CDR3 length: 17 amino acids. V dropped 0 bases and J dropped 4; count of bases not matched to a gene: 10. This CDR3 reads CASSLEPSLAGPYEQYV. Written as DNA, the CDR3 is TGTGCCAGCAGCTTAGAACCTTCGCTAGCGGGACCATACGAGCAGTACGTC.

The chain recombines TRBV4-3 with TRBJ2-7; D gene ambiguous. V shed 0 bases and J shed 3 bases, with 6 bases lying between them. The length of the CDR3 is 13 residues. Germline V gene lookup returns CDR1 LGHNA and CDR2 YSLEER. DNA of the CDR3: TGCGCCAGCAGCCAAGAACTTGACTACGAGCAGTACTTC. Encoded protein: CASSQELDYEQYF.